The sample holds many counts of the clone carrying this TCR beta chain. The antigen remains unidentified. From germline, CDR1 is MDHEN and CDR2 SYDVKM. Germline trimming cut 6 bases from V and 4 bases from J; bases unmatched to any gene: 5. There are 14 residues in the CDR3. This sample is part of a study of response to subunit inactivated influenza vaccine. Whole-study results and caveats: Authors proposed each seasonal influenza vaccination draws in few new T cells.

TCRdb reprocessed the RT-PCR reads via MiXCR and lists one record per CDR3 protein. In the table there are more than 450,000 distinct CDR3 sequences, about 10% of which are singletons. This TCR derives from a man in his fifties who received an inactivated influenza vaccine. This sample comprised PBMCs from blood, obtained on the day of vaccination. The rearrangement uses TRBV28 and TRBJ2-7, with 11 positions matching TRBD2. The CDR3 spells CASRNSGRGYEQYF. The CDR3 bases are TGTGCCAGCAGAAATAGCGGGAGGGGATACGAGCAGTACTTC.